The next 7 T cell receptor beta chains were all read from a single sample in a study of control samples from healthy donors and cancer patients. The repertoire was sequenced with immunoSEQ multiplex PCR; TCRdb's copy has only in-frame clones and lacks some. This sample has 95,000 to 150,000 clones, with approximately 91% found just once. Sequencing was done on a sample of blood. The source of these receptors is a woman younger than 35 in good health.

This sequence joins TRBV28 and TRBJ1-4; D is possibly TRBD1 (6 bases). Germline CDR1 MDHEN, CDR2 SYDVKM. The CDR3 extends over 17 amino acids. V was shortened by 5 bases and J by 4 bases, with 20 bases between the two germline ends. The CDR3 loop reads CASSPKGRQAYNEKLFF. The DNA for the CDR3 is TGTGCCAGCAGTCCCAAGGGCCGACAGGCTTATAATGAAAAACTGTTTTTT.

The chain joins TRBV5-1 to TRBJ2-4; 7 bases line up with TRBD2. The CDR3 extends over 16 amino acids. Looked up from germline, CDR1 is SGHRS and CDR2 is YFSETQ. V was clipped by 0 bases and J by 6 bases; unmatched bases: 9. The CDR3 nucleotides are TGCGCCAGCAGCTTGGTTGCTAGCGGTCGGGTAAACATTCAGTACTTC. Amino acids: CASSLVASGRVNIQYF.

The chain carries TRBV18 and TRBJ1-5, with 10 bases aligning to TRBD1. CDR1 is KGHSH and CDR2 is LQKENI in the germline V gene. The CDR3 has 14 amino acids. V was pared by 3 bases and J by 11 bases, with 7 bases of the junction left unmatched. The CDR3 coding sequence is TGTGCCAGCTCACCGGACAGGGGGGTAGTAGCCCAGCATTTT. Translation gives CASSPDRGVVAQHF. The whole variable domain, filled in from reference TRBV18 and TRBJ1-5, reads NAGVMQNPRHLVRRRGQEARLRCSPMKGHSHVYWYRQLPEEGLKFMVYLQKENIIDESGMPKERFSAEFPKEGPSILRIQQVVRGDSAAYFCASSPDRGVVAQHFGDGTRLSIL.

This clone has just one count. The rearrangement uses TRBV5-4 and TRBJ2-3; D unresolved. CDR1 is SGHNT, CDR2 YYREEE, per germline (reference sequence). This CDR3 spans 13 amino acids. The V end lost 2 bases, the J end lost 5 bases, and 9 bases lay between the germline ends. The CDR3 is CASSLGPQDTQYF. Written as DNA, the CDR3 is TGTGCCAGCAGCTTAGGCCCGCAAGATACGCAGTATTTT.

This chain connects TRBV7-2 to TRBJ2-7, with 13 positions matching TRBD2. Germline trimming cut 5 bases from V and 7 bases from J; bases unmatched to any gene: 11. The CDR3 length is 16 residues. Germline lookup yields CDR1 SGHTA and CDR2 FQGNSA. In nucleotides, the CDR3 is TGTGCCAGCAGCGCGGCTACTAGCGGGGGGGCGGGAGAGCAGTACTTC. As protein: CASSAATSGGAGEQYF.

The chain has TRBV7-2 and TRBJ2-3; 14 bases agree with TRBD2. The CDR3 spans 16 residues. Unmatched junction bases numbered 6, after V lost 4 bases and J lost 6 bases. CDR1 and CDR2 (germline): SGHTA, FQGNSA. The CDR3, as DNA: TGTGCCAGCAGCTCCAGACTAGCGGGAGGGAGGGATACGCAGTATTTT. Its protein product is CASSSRLAGGRDTQYF.

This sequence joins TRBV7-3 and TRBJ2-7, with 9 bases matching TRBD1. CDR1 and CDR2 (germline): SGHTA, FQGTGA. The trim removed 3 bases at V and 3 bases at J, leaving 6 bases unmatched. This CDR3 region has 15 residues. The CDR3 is CASSLGQGKNYEQYF. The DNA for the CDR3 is TGTGCCAGCAGCTTGGGACAGGGTAAGAACTACGAGCAGTACTTC.